This T cell receptor (beta chain) was found in a study of T-cell memory formation after mild COVID-19. The overall study: Largely, TCR clusters stayed within a single donor. Study outcomes and limitations: Among CD4+ contracting clones, most were CM and EM, and CD8+ ones EMRA. The second-wave clones peaking on day 37 were not confirmed as SARS-CoV-2-specific.

After 5'RACE with constant-segment primers, TCR alpha and TCR beta cDNA libraries carrying sample barcodes and UMIs were obtained. TCRdb used MiXCR to reprocess the 5' RACE reads, holding one entry per CDR3 protein. The sample lists around 300,000 distinct CDR3 sequences, roughly 18% occurring once. This clonotype was seen just once. As yet, its antigen is unknown. Germline V gene sequence: CDR1 ENHRY, CDR2 SYGVKD. Trimming took 2 bases from V and 1 from J; bases not matched to a gene: 4. The CDR3 is 16 amino acids. Sequenced: PBMCs or a T cell subset sorted from them (not recorded which). This receptor was identified in a man in his late teens or twenties who had mild COVID-19 (a few samples of this study predate the infection). Cell type and time point are not known. The J gene is TRBJ2-5, the V gene TRBV10-3, with 10 nucleotides matching TRBD2. Written as DNA, the CDR3 is TGTGCCATCAGTGAGCCGGGACTAGCGAGCCAAGAGACCCAGTACTTC. Translated, it gives CAISEPGLASQETQYF.